These 14 T cell receptor beta chains came from one sample sequenced in a study of OX40 agonist ivuxolimab in advanced cancers. This table comes from immunoSEQ multiplex PCR, and its TCRdb copy is limited to in-frame clones, with some not included. The data contain some 71,000 clones, about 91% of them singletons. The sample consisted of CD4+ or CD8+ T cells sorted from blood, taken in a trial of the OX40 agonist ivuxolimab. The source of these receptors is an adult with an advanced solid tumor such as melanoma, head and neck, liver or kidney cancer.

The rearrangement joins TRBV28 to TRBJ1-5; D is ambiguous. This CDR3 is 16 amino acids long. V was shortened by 4 bases and J by 4 bases, with 17 bases between the two germline ends. Germline V gives CDR1 MDHEN, CDR2 SYDVKM. CDR3 DNA sequence: TGTGCCAGCAGTTACGCTACGCTCAGGCCTAATCAGCCCCAGCATTTT. It translates to CASSYATLRPNQPQHF.

The V call is TRBV27, the J call TRBJ2-7; possibly TRBD1 or TRBD2 for D (6 bases each). The V gene's germline CDR1 is MNHEY and CDR2 SMNVEV (reference sequence). V was pared by 5 bases and J by 1 base, with 18 bases between. This CDR3 is 16 amino acids long. The CDR3 here is CASSHKPGARSYEQYF. The CDR3 nucleotides read TGTGCCAGCAGTCACAAGCCGGGGGCCCGATCCTACGAGCAGTACTTC.

The chain combines TRBV4-1 with TRBJ2-7, with a weak D call TRBD1 (6 bases). CDR1 is MGHRA and CDR2 is YSYEKL in the germline V gene. Trimming took 5 bases from V and 4 from J, leaving 15 bases between them. The CDR3 covers 14 residues. Here the CDR3 DNA reads TGCGCCAGCAGCGTGGGACAAGGAATATACGAGCAGTACTTC. Residues: CASSVGQGIYEQYF.

This clone has just one count. The genes are TRBV2 and TRBJ2-1; D may be TRBD1 (6 bases). The germline V gene encodes CDR1 SNHLY and CDR2 FYNNEI. V was shortened by 9 bases and J by 7 bases, with 16 bases between the two germline ends. This CDR3 region has 13 residues. The CDR3 sequence: CARQGSPRNEQFF. The CDR3 DNA is TGTGCCAGACAGGGATCCCCAAGGAATGAGCAGTTCTTC.

A word on this clone: The identical CDR3 is also encoded by other nucleotide sequences in the sample. The chain has TRBV4-3 and TRBJ2-6; D unresolved. CDR1 is LGHNA, CDR2 YSLEER, per germline. The CDR3 spans 13 residues. With 5 bases removed from V and 4 bases from J, the gap between germline ends came to 6 bases. CDR3 region: CASSYEGANVLTF. DNA of the CDR3: TGCGCCAGCAGCTATGAAGGGGCCAACGTCCTGACTTTC.

In this sample, this clone turned up once. For the CDR3, the DNA is TGTGCCAGCAGTAGGGGTGGCAATCAGCCCCAGCATTTT. Protein: CASSRGGNQPQHF. The rearrangement links TRBV28 to TRBJ1-5; TRBD1 might be the D (5 bases). This CDR3 spans 13 amino acids. The V end lost 5 bases, the J end lost 2 bases, and 7 bases lay between the germline ends. Germline assignment: CDR1 MDHEN and CDR2 SYDVKM.

As for this clone: Relative to the germline gene, one junction end is altered; a read error may explain this. The genes are TRBV5-1 and TRBJ2-7, with 7 bases fitting TRBD1. The CDR3 is made up of 14 amino acids. Germline V gene sequence: CDR1 SGHRS, CDR2 YFSETQ. In DNA form, the CDR3 reads TGTGCCAGCAGCCTCGGGACAGCCCACTACGAGCAGTACTTC. Protein: CASSLGTAHYEQYF. The whole variable domain, filled in from reference TRBV5-1 and TRBJ2-7, reads KAGVTQTPRYLIKTRGQQVTLSCSPISGHRSVSWYQQTPGQGLQFLFEYFSETQRNKGNFPGRFSGRQFSNSRSEMNVSTLELGDSALYLCASSLGTAHYEQYFGPGTRLTVT.

V gene TRBV6-1 combines with J gene TRBJ2-3; D is unresolved. Trimming stripped 7 bases from V and 4 bases from J, with 12 bases between. This CDR3 contains 13 residues. The germline V gene has CDR1 MNHNS and CDR2 SASEGT. CDR3 sequence: CASTHDYSDTQYF. DNA for the CDR3: TGTGCCAGCACCCACGATTATTCAGATACGCAGTATTTT.

The chain joins TRBV13 to TRBJ1-2; TRBD1 matches 10 bases. The CDR3 sequence is 15 residues long. The junction had 9 bases not matched to a gene; V was cut back by 5 bases and J by 6 bases. Germline lookup yields CDR1 PRHDT and CDR2 FYEKMQ (reference sequence). The CDR3 region is CASSLRTGTGDGYTF. Written as DNA, the CDR3 is TGTGCCAGCAGCCTGAGAACCGGGACAGGGGATGGCTACACCTTC.

V and J are TRBV9 and TRBJ1-4; unclear D gene. CDR3 size: 14 residues. Germline loops: CDR1 SGDLS, CDR2 YYNGEE. V gave up 0 bases and J gave up 5 bases, with 8 bases separating them. CDR3 sequence: CASSVAGGNEKLFF. CDR3 in DNA: TGTGCCAGCAGCGTAGCTGGTGGGAATGAAAAACTGTTTTTT.

The CDR3 reads CASSLYRNGYGYTF. As DNA, the CDR3 is TGCGCCAGCAGCTTGTACAGGAATGGCTATGGCTACACCTTC. The rearrangement links TRBV5-1 to TRBJ1-2, with D maybe TRBD1 (5 bases). This CDR3 has 14 residues. Germline V gives CDR1 SGHRS, CDR2 YFSETQ. The V and J ends lost 1 base and 4 bases respectively, with 11 bases between them.

This chain links TRBV27 with TRBJ1-5; D is unresolved. V lost 6 bases, J lost 0 bases, and 12 bases lay in between. Germline loops: CDR1 MNHEY, CDR2 SMNVEV (reference sequence). The CDR3 length is 15 residues. CDR3 residues: CASSPRGISNQPQHF. CDR3 nucleotide sequence: TGTGCCAGCAGCCCCCGGGGTATTAGCAATCAGCCCCAGCATTTT.

The genes are TRBV21-1 and TRBJ1-2; no check of the table's D call, TRBD1, against the DNA was made. TRBV21-1 is flagged as a pseudogene. The length of the CDR3 is 15 residues. CDR3 residues: CASSTGQGGPDGYTF. CDR3 DNA sequence: TGTGCCAGCAGCACTGGACAGGGAGGTCCTGATGGCTACACCTTC.

V gene TRBV4-3 combines with J gene TRBJ2-3; TRBD2 aligns across 9 bases. J was trimmed by 4 bases and V by 0 bases; bases with no gene match: 5. CDR3 size: 16 residues. Germline lookup yields CDR1 LGHNA and CDR2 YSLEER. The CDR3 coding sequence is TGCGCCAGCAGCCAAGATAGGGCGGGAGGGTCAGATACGCAGTATTTT. It codes for CASSQDRAGGSDTQYF.